The 5 T cell receptor beta chains below were found in one sample sequenced in a study of breast tumors, draining lymph nodes, adjacent tissues. TCRdb analysed the multiplex PCR reads with MiXCR anew, one entry per CDR3 protein. This table has about 200,000 distinct CDR3 sequences, 31% appearing once. The lymph nodes were axillary draining lymph nodes from breast cancer patients. Sequencing was performed on axillary lymph node tissue. These receptors came from a female donor with breast cancer. Some clones in this sample may be carry-over from other donors' samples.

At least ten counts were recorded for this clonotype. This chain links TRBV30 with TRBJ2-1; the D gene could be TRBD1 or TRBD2 (5 bases each). Germline V gene lookup returns CDR1 GTSNPN and CDR2 SVGIG (reference sequence). Trimming shortened V by 8 bases and J by 8 bases, and 19 bases separated the two germline ends. The CDR3 runs 13 residues. The CDR3 is CAGGSDDNDEQFF. CDR3 in DNA: TGTGCCGGGGGTTCAGACGACAATGATGAGCAGTTCTTC.

This clonotype was found many times. The rearrangement uses TRBV10-3 and TRBJ2-7; 10 nucleotides agree with TRBD1. Trimming cost V 7 bases and J 6 bases; bases outside gene matches: 6. Germline V gene data show CDR1 as ENHRY and CDR2 as SYGVKD. This CDR3 has 13 residues. The CDR3 region has the DNA TGTGCCATCAAAGGGACAGGGGAGAGCGAGCAGTACTTC. Its protein is CAIKGTGESEQYF.

This clonotype was detected ten times or more. This chain links TRBV30 with TRBJ2-7, with 14 bases matching TRBD2. This CDR3 has 15 residues. Unmatched junction bases numbered 11, after V lost 6 bases and J lost 7 bases. Germline-derived CDR1 and CDR2 are GTSNPN and SVGIG (reference sequence). The CDR3 region is CACSVVTSGRGEQYF. CDR3 DNA: TGTGCCTGCAGCGTTGTGACTAGCGGGAGGGGGGAGCAGTACTTC.

For this clonotype: The junction departs from germline at one end; a sequencing error may be responsible. The chain has TRBV6-2 or TRBV6-3 and TRBJ2-6; D gene uncertain. CDR1 is MNHEY, CDR2 SVGEGT, per germline. The CDR3 is made up of 16 amino acids. The CDR3 DNA reads as TGTGCCAGCAGTCACTCGACTCACTCTGGGGCCAACGTCCTGACTTTC. Translation gives CASSHSTHSGANVLTF.

V and J are TRBV28 and TRBJ1-4, with a weak D call TRBD1 (6 bases). Trimming shortened V by 9 bases and J by 6 bases, and 17 bases separated the two germline ends. CDR3 length equals 14 residues. CDR1 and CDR2 (germline): MDHEN, SYDVKM. CDR3 amino acids: CASRGGGLYEKLFF. The CDR3 nucleotides are TGTGCCAGTAGAGGGGGGGGGTTGTATGAAAAACTGTTTTTT.